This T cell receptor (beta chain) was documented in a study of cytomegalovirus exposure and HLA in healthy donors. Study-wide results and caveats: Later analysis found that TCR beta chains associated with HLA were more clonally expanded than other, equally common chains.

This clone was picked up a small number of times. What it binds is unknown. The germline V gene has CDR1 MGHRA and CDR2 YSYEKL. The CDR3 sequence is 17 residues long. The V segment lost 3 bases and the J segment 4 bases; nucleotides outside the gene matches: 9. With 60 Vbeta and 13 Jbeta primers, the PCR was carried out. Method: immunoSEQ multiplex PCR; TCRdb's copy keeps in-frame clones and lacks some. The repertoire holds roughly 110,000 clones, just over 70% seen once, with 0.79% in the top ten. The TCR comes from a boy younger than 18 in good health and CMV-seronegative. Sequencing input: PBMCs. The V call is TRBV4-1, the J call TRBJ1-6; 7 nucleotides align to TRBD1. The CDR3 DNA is TGCGCCAGCAGCCAGCGCACTGAGGGACAGTATAATTCACCCCTCCACTTT. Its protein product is CASSQRTEGQYNSPLHF.